This T cell receptor beta chain is drawn from a study of CD8+ T cells in alopecia areata. In the study overall: Tofacitinib was given for 6 to 18 months, then stopped for 6 months. Study findings and constraints: Lesional scalp, notably in alopecia totalis/universalis, had clonality above that of normal scalp.

As part of sample collection, lesional scalp punch biopsies and peripheral blood were taken from alopecia areata patients. This clone appeared once. Its antigen is unknown. As the sequencing template, cDNA was produced by extracting RNA and reverse transcribing it. Generated by immunoSEQ multiplex PCR, the TCRdb table keeps only in-frame clones and is missing some. This table has 140,000 to 150,000 clones, around 60% appearing once. The V gene lost 8 bases and the J gene lost 4 bases, with 8 bases spanning the gap. CDR3 length: 12 amino acids. Germline V lookup: CDR1 MNHEY, CDR2 SVGAGI. This receptor was obtained from a human donor with alopecia areata. V usage is TRBV6-5 and J usage is TRBJ2-2; possible D gene TRBD1, 6 bases. The specimen comprised CD4+ T cells sorted from blood, sampled at week 0. The CDR3 DNA reads TGTGCCAGCGGCAGGGGCACCGGGGAGCTGTTTTTT. Encoded protein: CASGRGTGELFF.